This T cell receptor beta chain originates from a study of beta chain features in type 1 diabetes. Regarding the study as a whole: Diminished insertions and augmented deletions at VDJ junctions characterized type 1 diabetes patients.

Sequenced material consisted of expressed TCRB transcripts (all of the isolated RNA was reverse transcribed). The data were produced by immunoSEQ multiplex PCR, yet TCRdb's version contains in-frame clones alone and is incomplete. The sample lists hundreds of thousands of clones; about 14% were seen once. Comments on this clone: Its antigen remains unidentified.

The V end lost 0 bases, the J end lost 4 bases, and 19 bases lay between the germline ends. Germline V gene lookup returns CDR1 SGDLS and CDR2 YYNGEE. The CDR3 contains 17 residues. This chain uses TRBV9 with TRBJ2-5; possible D gene TRBD1, 6 bases. Sequencing input: naive CD4+ T cells from blood. The receptor was isolated from a man aged 25 to 40 in good health. CDR3 DNA sequence: TGTGCCAGCAGCGTAGACCCCTCTCGACAGGAACTAGAGACCCAGTACTTC. Encoded protein: CASSVDPSRQELETQYF. Complete variable domain (other parts from reference TRBV9 and TRBJ2-5): DSGVTQTPKHLITATGQRVTLRCSPRSGDLSVYWYQQSLDQGLQFLIQYYNGEERAKGNILERFSAQQFPDLHSELNLSSLELGDSALYFCASSVDPSRQELETQYFGPGTRLLVL.